This passage covers 25 T cell receptor beta chains from one sample sequenced in a study of blood T cell repertoires in COVID-19. TCRdb's table, derived via immunoSEQ multiplex PCR, lists solely in-frame clones and lacks some. The sample contains just over 250,000 clones, around 89% of which appear only once. The sequencing input was peripheral blood. The source of these receptors is a man between 60 and 75 years old who had recovered from COVID-19.

This clone was found once. The rearrangement links TRBV5-1 to TRBJ1-2; D uncertain. CDR1 is SGHRS and CDR2 is YFSETQ in the germline V gene. Deletions cut 2 bases from V and 2 bases from J, with 13 bases between. The CDR3 is made up of 15 amino acids. In DNA form, the CDR3 reads TGCGCCAGCAGCTTTCTGCCCGCGGAGAACTATGGCTACACCTTC. Its translation: CASSFLPAENYGYTF.

The chain employs TRBV6-5 and TRBJ2-7; D may be TRBD1 (6 bases). V lost 2 bases and J lost 4, with 15 bases in between. CDR3 length: 15 residues. Germline V gives CDR1 MNHEY, CDR2 SVGAGI. CDR3 sequence reads: CASSYAGTSSYEQYF. DNA of the CDR3: TGTGCCAGCAGTTACGCCGGGACATCTTCATACGAGCAGTACTTC.

This clone was seen a single time. The chain is built from TRBV6-6 and TRBJ2-7; 7 nucleotides line up with TRBD1. The CDR3 runs 14 residues. V lost 6 bases to trimming and J lost 4 bases; unmatched junction nucleotides: 9. Germline V gene sequence: CDR1 MNHNY, CDR2 SVGAGI (reference sequence). Here the CDR3 reads CASRSTGTDYEQYF. The CDR3, as DNA: TGTGCCAGCAGATCAACTGGGACAGATTACGAGCAGTACTTC.

The chain links TRBV5-1 to TRBJ2-7; TRBD2 agrees at 16 bases. V lost 4 bases to trimming and J lost 4 bases; unmatched junction nucleotides: 5. The CDR3 totals 16 residues. Looked up from germline, CDR1 is SGHRS and CDR2 is YFSETQ. The CDR3 nucleotides read TGCGCCAGCAGCCCAGGGACTAGCGGGGGGGTATACGAGCAGTACTTC. Its translation is CASSPGTSGGVYEQYF.

V gene TRBV7-9 combines with J gene TRBJ1-2, with 7 bases lining up with TRBD1. Germline V gene lookup returns CDR1 SEHNR and CDR2 FQNEAQ (reference sequence). V shed 5 bases and J 2 bases; nucleotides not matched to a gene: 8. This CDR3 contains 15 residues. For the CDR3, the DNA is TGTGCCAGCAGCCAGATAGGACAGGCCAACTATGGCTACACCTTC. Translation gives CASSQIGQANYGYTF.

The V call is TRBV5-6, the J call TRBJ2-7, with 9 bases aligning to TRBD1. CDR1 and CDR2 (germline): SGHDT, YYEEEE. The CDR3 spans 14 residues. Losses at the gene ends were 4 bases for V and 0 bases for J; bases not matched to a gene: 2. In nucleotides, the CDR3 is TGTGCCAGCAGCCCGGGACAGGGCTCCTACGAGCAGTACTTC. Protein: CASSPGQGSYEQYF. The full variable domain, completed using reference TRBV5-6 and TRBJ2-7, is DAGVTQSPTHLIKTRGQQVTLRCSPKSGHDTVSWYQQALGQGPQFIFQYYEEEERQRGNFPDRFSGHQFPNYSSELNVNALLLGDSALYLCASSPGQGSYEQYFGPGTRLTVT.

CDR3 in DNA: TGTGCCAGCAGGCCAGGGGAAGGGGCAGATACGCAGTATTTT. Residues: CASRPGEGADTQYF. The genes are TRBV7-8 and TRBJ2-3; maybe TRBD1 (6 bases). The CDR3 sequence is 14 residues long. Trimming removed 6 bases from V and 4 bases from J, with 14 bases in between. CDR1 SGHVS and CDR2 FQNEAQ come from the germline V gene.

The rearrangement links TRBV19 to TRBJ2-3, with D possibly matching TRBD2 (6 bases). The germline V gene encodes CDR1 LNHDA and CDR2 SQIVND (reference sequence). Trimming stripped 5 bases from V and 2 bases from J, with 14 bases between. This CDR3 has 15 amino acids. The CDR3 spells CASSVQTRNTDTQYF. For the CDR3, the DNA is TGTGCCAGTAGTGTACAGACTAGAAACACAGATACGCAGTATTTT.

The gene calls are TRBV30 and TRBJ2-7, with D possibly matching TRBD2 (6 bases). This CDR3 contains 15 residues. The germline V gene has CDR1 GTSNPN and CDR2 SVGIG (reference sequence). V was pared by 2 bases and J by 0 bases, with 14 bases between. CDR3 residues: CAWSTGLTTSYEQYF. CDR3 DNA: TGTGCCTGGAGTACCGGACTAACCACCTCCTACGAGCAGTACTTC.

This clone appeared a few times. The chain carries TRBV5-5 and TRBJ1-1, with 9 bases identical to TRBD1. V was pared by 0 bases and J by 2 bases, with 2 bases of the junction left unmatched. The germline V gene has CDR1 SGHKS and CDR2 YYEKEE (reference sequence). The CDR3 is 15 amino acids. The CDR3: CASSLEDRGNTEAFF. In DNA form, the CDR3 reads TGTGCCAGCAGCTTGGAGGACAGGGGAAACACTGAAGCTTTCTTT.

The chain is built from TRBV9 and TRBJ1-4; 7 bases are shared with TRBD1. The germline V gene has CDR1 SGDLS and CDR2 YYNGEE. This CDR3 spans 15 amino acids. The ends lost 4 bases at V and 1 base at J; junction bases unmatched: 4. The chain's CDR3 is CASSPGTVTNEKLFF. CDR3 coding DNA: TGTGCCAGCAGCCCCGGGACAGTAACTAATGAAAAACTGTTTTTT.

This chain joins TRBV5-4 and TRBJ1-1, with D possibly matching TRBD1 (5 bases). This CDR3 region has 14 residues. With 2 bases removed from V and 2 bases from J, the gap between germline ends came to 10 bases. Per the germline V gene, CDR1 is SGHNT and CDR2 is YYREEE (reference sequence). Here the CDR3 reads CASSLTTENTEAFF. In DNA form, the CDR3 reads TGTGCCAGCAGCTTAACGACAGAAAACACTGAAGCTTTCTTT.

The count of this clone is one. The chain is built from TRBV24-1 and TRBJ2-7, with 7 bases matching TRBD1. The germline gives CDR1 KGHDR, CDR2 SFDVKD. This CDR3 contains 14 residues. Germline trimming cut 8 bases from V and 2 bases from J; bases unmatched to any gene: 8. The chain's CDR3 is CATTSGQAPYEQYF. CDR3 sequence (DNA): TGTGCCACCACCTCAGGACAGGCGCCCTACGAGCAGTACTTC.

This chain joins TRBV9 and TRBJ2-2; 9 bases are shared with TRBD1. Germline values: CDR1 SGDLS, CDR2 YYNGEE. Trimming removed 3 bases from V and 4 bases from J; junction bases left unmatched: 4. There are 15 residues in the CDR3. The CDR3 region is CASSEGTGFTGELFF. The CDR3 region has the DNA TGTGCCAGCAGCGAGGGGACAGGGTTCACCGGGGAGCTGTTTTTT.

The chain couples TRBV7-2 to TRBJ2-3; 9 bases are shared with TRBD2. CDR1 is SGHTA, CDR2 FQGNSA, per germline. J gave up 4 bases and V 7 bases, and 12 bases lay outside the gene matches. This CDR3 comprises 16 residues. Here the CDR3 DNA reads TGTGCCAGCACCCCGGAGGGCGGGGGGGCCTCAGATACGCAGTATTTT. Translation gives CASTPEGGGASDTQYF.

This chain links TRBV7-2 with TRBJ1-1; TRBD1 might be the D (6 bases). The V gene lost 1 base and the J gene lost 6 bases, with 9 bases spanning the gap. Per germline, CDR1 SGHTA and CDR2 FQGNSA. The CDR3 consists of 13 residues. CDR3 in DNA: TGTGCCAGCAGCTTAGTAGGACAGCCTGAAGCTTTCTTT. It yields the protein CASSLVGQPEAFF.

CDR3 sequence: CASSEVTENEKLFF. The CDR3 coding sequence is TGTGCCAGCAGTGAAGTAACGGAGAATGAAAAACTGTTTTTT. The chain employs TRBV2 and TRBJ1-4; D remains ambiguous. V gave up 1 base and J gave up 5 bases, with 8 bases separating them. From germline, CDR1 is SNHLY and CDR2 FYNNEI. CDR3 size: 14 residues.

The chain joins TRBV2 to TRBJ1-2; D is unresolved. The CDR3 contains 11 residues. The V and J ends lost 5 bases and 6 bases respectively, with 7 bases between them. Germline loops: CDR1 SNHLY, CDR2 FYNNEI. CDR3 nucleotide sequence: TGTGCCAGCAGTTACAGAGATGGCTACACCTTC. Protein: CASSYRDGYTF.

The gene calls are TRBV29-1 and TRBJ1-6; 7 bases line up with TRBD1. V trimming: 4 bases; J trimming: 8 bases; junction bases outside the gene matches: 8. CDR1 is SQVTM and CDR2 is ANQGSEA in the germline V gene. CDR3 size: 14 residues. For the CDR3, the DNA is TGCAGCGTTGGAGGGGGCAGAGGGGATTCACCCCTCCACTTT. Translation: CSVGGGRGDSPLHF. Drawing the rest from reference TRBV29-1 and TRBJ1-6, the complete variable domain is SAVISQKPSRDICQRGTSLTIQCQVDSQVTMMFWYRQQPGQSLTLIATANQGSEATYESGFVIDKFPISRPNLTFSTLTVSNMSPEDSSIYLCSVGGGRGDSPLHFGNGTRLTVT.

The chain combines TRBV7-3 with TRBJ2-1, with 9 bases that match TRBD2. The germline gives CDR1 SGHTA, CDR2 FQGTGA. The J segment lost 7 bases and the V segment lost 5 bases, leaving 9 bases of the junction unmatched. CDR3 size: 15 residues. DNA for the CDR3: TGTGCCAGCAGCGGGTCGGGGACTAGCAGGAATGAGCAGTTCTTC. Its protein is CASSGSGTSRNEQFF.

V and J are TRBV19 and TRBJ1-2, with D possibly being TRBD1 (5 bases). Trimming took off 3 bases at V and 5 bases at J, with 10 bases between the two ends. Per germline, CDR1 LNHDA and CDR2 SQIVND (reference sequence). The CDR3 spans 13 residues. CDR3 nucleotides: TGTGCCAGTAGTATGGGGCAGGGTTATGGCTACACCTTC. This codes for CASSMGQGYGYTF.

The rearrangement joins TRBV30 to TRBJ2-7, with a tentative D call TRBD2 (5 bases). CDR3 length: 12 amino acids. Germline V gene sequence: CDR1 GTSNPN, CDR2 SVGIG (reference sequence). Trimming removed 4 bases from V and 3 bases from J, with 10 bases in between. As DNA, the CDR3 is TGTGCCTGGAACCTCGGGAACTACGAGCAGTACTTC. It specifies CAWNLGNYEQYF.

This clone was picked up one time. The chain combines TRBV9 with TRBJ1-4; D not certain. The length of the CDR3 is 15 residues. The ends were cut back, 0 bases at V and 5 bases at J, with 11 bases in the middle. Germline V gives CDR1 SGDLS, CDR2 YYNGEE. The CDR3 DNA reads TGTGCCAGCAGCGTAGGGTTAGGAGTAAATGAAAAACTGTTTTTT. Translated: CASSVGLGVNEKLFF.

The rearrangement joins TRBV18 to TRBJ1-1; D not resolved. This CDR3 is built from 15 residues. The germline V gene encodes CDR1 KGHSH and CDR2 LQKENI. With 2 bases removed from V and 4 bases from J, the gap between germline ends came to 14 bases. The CDR3 sequence: CASSPMEGVATEAFF. As DNA, the CDR3 is TGTGCCAGCTCACCAATGGAGGGAGTCGCCACTGAAGCTTTCTTT.

A note on this clone: One junction end disagrees with the germline gene, perhaps due to a read error. This chain uses TRBV24-1 with TRBJ2-2; D is possibly TRBD1 (6 bases). The length of the CDR3 is 15 residues. Germline V gives CDR1 KGHDR, CDR2 SFDVKD. CDR3 loop: CATREAGAGMGELFF. CDR3 coding DNA: TGTGCCACCCGTGAGGCAGGGGCAGGGATGGGGGAGCTGTTTTTT.